This T cell receptor beta chain was documented in a study of blood T cells in healthy people across ages (dated by TCRdb to the mid-2010s). About the investigation overall: Template switching captured roughly one uniquely barcoded TCR beta cDNA molecule per two T cells in model experiments. To track age-related changes in TCR beta repertoire diversity, the study relied on deep sequencing normalized with unique cDNA molecular identifiers. The donors were divided into four age groups: young (average around 17 years), middle-aged (about 40), aged (approximately 62) and long-lived (around 80). To avoid experimental bias, donors of different ages were randomly spread across the sequencing lanes. The study analyzed two additional independent replicas of 1 million unique cDNA reads from the same blood draw for two donors, one aged 18 to 30 and one aged 80 or older. Paper-wide results and their limitations: Because profiling used bulk unsorted PBMCs, naive and antigen-experienced compartments could not be compared conclusively. The percentage of naive T cells measured by flow cytometry correlated strongly with observed TCR beta diversity. Donor CMV infection status was unknown, potentially confounding age-related changes in expanded clonotypes. Observed TCR beta diversity per million T cells fell roughly linearly with age, and a significant reduction was already apparent by age roughly 40. Compared with the aged group, the long-lived group had more naive CD4+ T cells, fewer expanded clones and increased TCR diversity, suggesting age selection. Estimates of total diversity from one million sequenced T cells were regarded as lower bounds and underestimates.

Library prep was done by 5' RACE. The instrument given in TCRdb is Illumina HiSeq 2500. A second PCR of roughly 7 to 11 cycles was performed with a sample-barcoded 5' primer and a J-beta primer mix. A template-switch 5' adaptor carrying 12 random nucleotides introduced a unique molecular identifier onto each TCR beta cDNA molecule. Each sample yielded at least 3 million CDR3-containing paired-end reads. First-strand cDNA was synthesized from all RNA with the Mint cDNA synthesis kit, primed by a TRBC-specific oligonucleotide. All cDNA was treated with uracil-DNA glycosylase and then went through a first 18-cycle PCR with the universal primers M1SS and BC2_uni_R. From the authors' description of their analysis: Each sample was normalized by randomly selecting 1 million high-quality reads, each carrying a distinct molecular identifier. Reads with shared molecular identifiers were discarded instead of being binned into consensus sequences. MiTCR, set to a Q25 quality threshold and the strictest error-elimination algorithm, was used for CDR3 identification, clonotype clustering and error correction. A nonparametric unseen species model with Euler transformation was used to estimate lower-bound total TCR beta diversity. Clones were called with MiXCR by TCRdb after fastp trimmed the public reads at Q25, and only in-frame beta chains were retained. CDR3 protein sequences are deduplicated, and each keeps its most common genes and DNA. The V and J calls and clone size come from TCRdb's table, not from the authors' own analysis. Within this sample are about 720,000 distinct CDR3 sequences, with around a fifth of them counted one time only. The ten most abundant clones make up roughly 22% of the sample.

Concerning this clonotype: What this receptor recognizes is not known. Base qualities are not at hand, and no much larger clone is one base apart.

The 39 donors, aged 6 to 90 years, were systemically healthy Caucasian individuals from Russia. About 10 milliliters of peripheral blood were collected from each donor into EDTA-treated Vacutainer tubes. Ficoll-Paque density-gradient centrifugation was used to isolate PBMCs, with at least 7 million per sample. Trizol reagent was used to extract total RNA from PBMCs, with at least 6 micrograms per sample. The percentages of naive CD45RAhigh/CD27high T cells were determined by flow cytometry on a PBMC aliquot from every donor. The CDR3 runs 14 amino acids, cysteine and phenylalanine included. Just the 42-base CDR3 DNA is kept, in frame starting at base 1. CDR1 and CDR2, per the germline V gene (reference sequence), are DFQATT and SNEGSKA. Relative to germline, V is missing 1 base and J is missing 2 bases, with 3 bases of the junction outside any gene match.

Sequenced sample: blood. The rearrangement combines TRBV20-1 with TRBJ2-3; TRBD2 agrees with 7 junctional bases. The clonotype was recovered from a man between 65 and 85 years old in good health. Read as DNA, the sequence is TGCAGTGCTAGAGGGGGGGGAATCACAGATACGCAGTATTTT. Its translation reads: CSARGGGITDTQYF.